A selection of T cell receptor beta chains follows, all from one sample in a study of post-analysis software for immune sequencing data. Using its own MiXCR run on the PCR reads, TCRdb lists one record per CDR3 protein. The data contain 600,000 to 750,000 distinct CDR3 sequences, approximately 60% of them seen just once; the ten biggest clones take up 11%. The sequenced sample consisted of blood. The receptors were gathered from a girl aged 2 to 10 with multiple sclerosis. The CDR3 runs from the conserved cysteine through the conserved F or W. Fields, in order: clone size, D gene, J gene, V gene, CDR3 protein, CDR3 DNA. A D gene is named only where the DNA matches it firmly. Only part of the rows carry a size: once, few, many, or a class if the clone is expanded.

clone size: NA
D gene: TRBD1
J gene: TRBJ2-1
V gene: TRBV27
CDR3 protein: CASSKPGGEQFF
CDR3 DNA: TGTGCCAGCAGTAAACCAGGGGGCGAGCAGTTCTTC

clone size: NA
D gene: TRBD1
J gene: TRBJ1-2
V gene: TRBV6-2/TRBV6-3
CDR3 protein: CASSYGTGGRTF
CDR3 DNA: TGTGCCAGCAGTTACGGGACAGGGGGCCGCACCTTC

clone size: few
D gene: NA
J gene: TRBJ2-7
V gene: TRBV29-1
CDR3 protein: CSVSGGVEQYF
CDR3 DNA: TGCAGCGTCTCTGGGGGAGTCGAGCAGTACTTC

clone size: NA
D gene: TRBD1
J gene: TRBJ1-1
V gene: TRBV5-1
CDR3 protein: CASSLRQGGNTEAFF
CDR3 DNA: TGTGCCAGCAGCCTTCGACAGGGAGGGAACACTGAAGCTTTCTTT

clone size: NA
D gene: NA
J gene: TRBJ2-7
V gene: TRBV29-1
CDR3 protein: CSVDGKGHYEQYF
CDR3 DNA: TGCAGCGTTGATGGTAAGGGGCACTACGAGCAGTACTTC

clone size: once
D gene: NA
J gene: TRBJ2-5
V gene: TRBV20-1
CDR3 protein: CSSLESRGAGETQYF
CDR3 DNA: TGCAGTTCACTAGAATCAAGGGGCGCAGGAGAGACCCAGTACTTC

clone size: NA
D gene: TRBD2
J gene: TRBJ2-7
V gene: TRBV4-1
CDR3 protein: CASSQDGAGVYEQYF
CDR3 DNA: TGCGCCAGCAGCCAAGATGGAGCGGGGGTCTACGAGCAGTACTTC

clone size: NA
D gene: TRBD1
J gene: TRBJ2-7
V gene: TRBV27
CDR3 protein: CASSLDRGGEQYF
CDR3 DNA: TGTGCCAGCAGTTTAGACAGGGGAGGCGAGCAGTACTTC

clone size: NA
D gene: NA
J gene: TRBJ2-5
V gene: TRBV20-1
CDR3 protein: CSADNGLEETQYF
CDR3 DNA: TGCAGTGCGGACAATGGGCTTGAAGAGACCCAGTACTTC

clone size: NA
D gene: NA
J gene: TRBJ2-1
V gene: TRBV2
CDR3 protein: CASTFEGGSYNEQFF
CDR3 DNA: TGTGCCAGTACGTTCGAGGGGGGGTCCTACAATGAGCAGTTCTTC

clone size: NA
D gene: NA
J gene: TRBJ2-7
V gene: TRBV10-3
CDR3 protein: CANWDGSYEQYF
CDR3 DNA: TGTGCCAACTGGGACGGGTCCTACGAGCAGTACTTC

clone size: NA
D gene: TRBD1
J gene: TRBJ2-4
V gene: TRBV28
CDR3 protein: CASSGTGGTVAKNIQYF
CDR3 DNA: TGTGCCAGCTCCGGGACAGGGGGCACCGTAGCCAAAAACATTCAGTACTTC

clone size: once
D gene: TRBD2
J gene: TRBJ2-1
V gene: TRBV29-1
CDR3 protein: CSVASTSGVGNEQFF
CDR3 DNA: TGCAGCGTTGCGTCGACTAGCGGGGTGGGGAATGAGCAGTTCTTC

clone size: NA
D gene: TRBD1
J gene: TRBJ1-2
V gene: TRBV11-2
CDR3 protein: CASSLEVEGADGYTF
CDR3 DNA: TGTGCCAGCAGCTTAGAGGTGGAGGGGGCGGATGGCTACACCTTC

clone size: NA
D gene: TRBD2
J gene: TRBJ2-5
V gene: TRBV6-6
CDR3 protein: CASSYRGRGRSETQYF
CDR3 DNA: TGTGCCAGCAGTTACCGCGGGAGGGGAAGGTCGGAGACCCAGTACTTC

clone size: NA
D gene: TRBD1
J gene: TRBJ1-2
V gene: TRBV5-1
CDR3 protein: CASSLGQGGGYGYTF
CDR3 DNA: TGCGCCAGCAGCTTGGGACAGGGTGGCGGCTATGGCTACACCTTC

clone size: NA
D gene: TRBD2
J gene: TRBJ2-1
V gene: TRBV29-1
CDR3 protein: CSVEAGGSYNEQFF
CDR3 DNA: TGCAGCGTTGAGGCGGGAGGGAGCTACAATGAGCAGTTCTTC

clone size: NA
D gene: TRBD1
J gene: TRBJ1-2
V gene: TRBV20-1
CDR3 protein: CSAYRQGTANYGYTF
CDR3 DNA: TGCAGTGCTTACCGACAGGGGACCGCTAACTATGGCTACACCTTC

clone size: NA
D gene: TRBD2
J gene: TRBJ2-7
V gene: TRBV25-1
CDR3 protein: CANPGLAASYEQYF
CDR3 DNA: TGTGCCAACCCGGGACTAGCGGCTTCCTACGAGCAGTACTTC

clone size: NA
D gene: NA
J gene: TRBJ1-4
V gene: TRBV20-1
CDR3 protein: CSARGEKLFF
CDR3 DNA: TGCAGTGCTAGAGGGGAAAAACTGTTTTTT

clone size: NA
D gene: TRBD2
J gene: TRBJ2-1
V gene: TRBV5-1
CDR3 protein: CASSLFLAGGGGNEQFF
CDR3 DNA: TGCGCCAGCAGCTTGTTCCTAGCGGGAGGGGGTGGCAATGAGCAGTTCTTC

clone size: NA
D gene: TRBD1
J gene: TRBJ1-1
V gene: TRBV6-2/TRBV6-3
CDR3 protein: CASSYLGGTGGTEAFF
CDR3 DNA: TGTGCCAGCAGTTATCTAGGGGGGACAGGGGGAACTGAAGCTTTCTTT

clone size: NA
D gene: NA
J gene: TRBJ2-7
V gene: TRBV6-5
CDR3 protein: CASTGGPNGEQYF
CDR3 DNA: TGTGCCAGCACCGGAGGACCCAATGGTGAGCAGTACTTC

clone size: few
D gene: NA
J gene: TRBJ2-7
V gene: TRBV4-2
CDR3 protein: CASSHQDEQYF
CDR3 DNA: TGTGCCAGCAGCCATCAGGACGAGCAGTACTTC

clone size: few
D gene: TRBD2
J gene: TRBJ2-7
V gene: TRBV7-2
CDR3 protein: CASSESGRGSYEQYF
CDR3 DNA: TGTGCCAGCAGCGAGAGCGGGAGGGGCTCCTACGAGCAGTACTTC

clone size: NA
D gene: NA
J gene: TRBJ2-7
V gene: TRBV10-2
CDR3 protein: CASSATREQYF
CDR3 DNA: TGCGCCAGCAGTGCGACGCGCGAGCAGTACTTC

clone size: once
D gene: NA
J gene: TRBJ2-7
V gene: TRBV29-1
CDR3 protein: CSVGLGGNEQYF
CDR3 DNA: TGCAGCGTTGGTTTGGGTGGAAACGAGCAGTACTTC

clone size: NA
D gene: TRBD1
J gene: TRBJ1-5
V gene: TRBV24-1
CDR3 protein: CAPPGQTHNQPQHF
CDR3 DNA: TGTGCCCCCCCGGGACAGACCCACAATCAGCCCCAGCATTTT

clone size: few
D gene: NA
J gene: TRBJ1-2
V gene: TRBV29-1
CDR3 protein: CGSKGGYGYTF
CDR3 DNA: TGCGGCTCAAAAGGGGGCTATGGCTACACCTTC

clone size: NA
D gene: TRBD1
J gene: TRBJ1-2
V gene: TRBV5-6
CDR3 protein: CASSSGTGSDGYTF
CDR3 DNA: TGTGCCAGCAGCTCCGGGACAGGGTCGGATGGCTACACCTTC

clone size: NA
D gene: NA
J gene: TRBJ1-2
V gene: TRBV6-6
CDR3 protein: CASSYLGSSGAGYTF
CDR3 DNA: TGTGCCAGCAGTTACCTCGGATCGTCAGGGGCTGGCTACACCTTC

clone size: few
D gene: TRBD1
J gene: TRBJ1-5
V gene: TRBV7-2
CDR3 protein: CASSGQGDQPQHF
CDR3 DNA: TGTGCCAGCAGCGGACAGGGAGATCAGCCCCAGCATTTT

clone size: NA
D gene: NA
J gene: TRBJ2-7
V gene: TRBV5-1
CDR3 protein: CASSLVGRVLYEQYF
CDR3 DNA: TGCGCCAGCAGCTTGGTGGGCAGGGTCTTGTACGAGCAGTACTTC

clone size: NA
D gene: NA
J gene: TRBJ2-3
V gene: TRBV13
CDR3 protein: CASSPPSSTDTQYF
CDR3 DNA: TGTGCCAGCAGCCCCCCGAGTAGCACAGATACGCAGTATTTT

clone size: NA
D gene: NA
J gene: TRBJ1-1
V gene: TRBV5-1
CDR3 protein: CASSLIGGEVDAFF
CDR3 DNA: TGCGCCAGCAGCCTGATAGGGGGAGAGGTTGACGCTTTCTTT

clone size: NA
D gene: NA
J gene: TRBJ2-4
V gene: TRBV6-6
CDR3 protein: CASSPHENIQYF
CDR3 DNA: TGTGCCAGCAGTCCACATGAAAACATTCAGTACTTC

clone size: NA
D gene: TRBD2
J gene: TRBJ2-5
V gene: TRBV7-2
CDR3 protein: CASSWGTSGAQETQYF
CDR3 DNA: TGTGCCAGCAGCTGGGGGACTAGCGGGGCCCAAGAGACCCAGTACTTC

clone size: NA
D gene: NA
J gene: TRBJ2-7
V gene: TRBV6-2/TRBV6-3
CDR3 protein: CASAGFRTAYEQYF
CDR3 DNA: TGTGCCAGCGCGGGGTTTAGGACAGCCTACGAGCAGTACTTC

clone size: NA
D gene: NA
J gene: TRBJ2-5
V gene: TRBV20-1
CDR3 protein: CSAVRGAFGNEQYF
CDR3 DNA: TGCAGTGCTGTTAGGGGAGCGTTCGGCAATGAGCAGTACTTC

clone size: NA
D gene: NA
J gene: TRBJ2-1
V gene: TRBV24-1
CDR3 protein: CATSDFGQGSYNEQFF
CDR3 DNA: TGTGCCACCAGTGATTTCGGCCAGGGGTCCTACAATGAGCAGTTCTTC

clone size: once
D gene: NA
J gene: TRBJ2-1
V gene: TRBV24-1
CDR3 protein: CATSVKRVAEDEQFF
CDR3 DNA: TGTGCCACCAGTGTTAAGAGAGTCGCGGAGGATGAGCAGTTCTTC

clone size: few
D gene: NA
J gene: TRBJ1-2
V gene: TRBV11-2
CDR3 protein: CASSLSQTDYGYTF
CDR3 DNA: TGTGCCAGCAGCTTATCGCAAACAGACTATGGCTACACCTTC

clone size: NA
D gene: NA
J gene: TRBJ1-1
V gene: TRBV6-2/TRBV6-3
CDR3 protein: CASSYYSGTNTEAFF
CDR3 DNA: TGTGCCAGCAGTTACTATTCAGGAACTAACACTGAAGCTTTCTTT

clone size: NA
D gene: NA
J gene: TRBJ2-5
V gene: TRBV29-1
CDR3 protein: CSVDSAQETQYF
CDR3 DNA: TGCAGCGTTGACAGCGCCCAAGAGACCCAGTACTTC

clone size: NA
D gene: NA
J gene: TRBJ1-2
V gene: TRBV7-8
CDR3 protein: CASSPYIARDGPYGYTF
CDR3 DNA: TGTGCCAGCAGCCCTTATATTGCCCGAGACGGACCCTATGGCTACACCTTC

clone size: NA
D gene: TRBD1
J gene: TRBJ2-7
V gene: TRBV18
CDR3 protein: CASSPRRDSYEQYF
CDR3 DNA: TGTGCCAGCTCACCACGACGGGACAGCTACGAGCAGTACTTC

clone size: NA
D gene: NA
J gene: TRBJ2-5
V gene: TRBV5-1
CDR3 protein: CASGKGTVTTQETQYF
CDR3 DNA: TGCGCCAGCGGCAAAGGGACCGTCACTACTCAAGAGACCCAGTACTTC

clone size: few
D gene: NA
J gene: TRBJ2-1
V gene: TRBV29-1
CDR3 protein: CSVNDEQFF
CDR3 DNA: TGCAGCGTTAACGATGAGCAGTTCTTC

clone size: NA
D gene: TRBD2
J gene: TRBJ2-1
V gene: TRBV12-3/TRBV12-4
CDR3 protein: CASRLAEYEQFF
CDR3 DNA: TGTGCCAGCAGGCTAGCGGAGTATGAGCAGTTCTTC

clone size: NA
D gene: TRBD2
J gene: TRBJ2-1
V gene: TRBV12-3/TRBV12-4
CDR3 protein: CASSLVTSGRFNEQFF
CDR3 DNA: TGTGCCAGCAGTTTAGTTACTAGCGGGAGGTTCAATGAGCAGTTCTTC

clone size: NA
D gene: NA
J gene: TRBJ2-4
V gene: TRBV20-1
CDR3 protein: CSARDSEAGTKNIQYF
CDR3 DNA: TGCAGTGCTAGAGACTCAGAGGCCGGGACGAAAAACATTCAGTACTTC

clone size: NA
D gene: TRBD2
J gene: TRBJ2-7
V gene: TRBV3-1
CDR3 protein: CASSRGRDYEQYF
CDR3 DNA: TGTGCCAGCAGCCGCGGGAGAGACTACGAGCAGTACTTC

clone size: few
D gene: NA
J gene: TRBJ2-7
V gene: TRBV29-1
CDR3 protein: CSVEEVAEDYEQYF
CDR3 DNA: TGCAGCGTTGAAGAGGTAGCGGAAGACTACGAGCAGTACTTC

clone size: NA
D gene: TRBD2
J gene: TRBJ2-7
V gene: TRBV7-8
CDR3 protein: CASSLGLAGNYEQYF
CDR3 DNA: TGTGCCAGCAGCTTAGGGCTAGCGGGGAACTACGAGCAGTACTTC

clone size: NA
D gene: NA
J gene: TRBJ1-5
V gene: TRBV7-8
CDR3 protein: CASSLERSNQPQHF
CDR3 DNA: TGTGCCAGCAGCTTAGAGCGGAGCAATCAGCCCCAGCATTTT

clone size: few
D gene: NA
J gene: TRBJ2-1
V gene: TRBV12-3/TRBV12-4
CDR3 protein: CASRDILVSNEQFF
CDR3 DNA: TGTGCCAGCAGGGACATTCTAGTTTCCAATGAGCAGTTCTTC

clone size: NA
D gene: TRBD1
J gene: TRBJ2-1
V gene: TRBV5-1
CDR3 protein: CASSLGQGKEQFF
CDR3 DNA: TGCGCCAGCAGCTTGGGACAGGGGAAGGAGCAGTTCTTC

clone size: few
D gene: TRBD1
J gene: TRBJ2-7
V gene: TRBV11-2
CDR3 protein: CASSPTGGYEQYF
CDR3 DNA: TGTGCCAGCAGCCCCACAGGGGGCTACGAGCAGTACTTC

clone size: NA
D gene: TRBD1
J gene: TRBJ1-2
V gene: TRBV7-8
CDR3 protein: CASSSYAGTGHYGYTF
CDR3 DNA: TGTGCCAGCAGCTCCTACGCCGGGACAGGGCACTATGGCTACACCTTC